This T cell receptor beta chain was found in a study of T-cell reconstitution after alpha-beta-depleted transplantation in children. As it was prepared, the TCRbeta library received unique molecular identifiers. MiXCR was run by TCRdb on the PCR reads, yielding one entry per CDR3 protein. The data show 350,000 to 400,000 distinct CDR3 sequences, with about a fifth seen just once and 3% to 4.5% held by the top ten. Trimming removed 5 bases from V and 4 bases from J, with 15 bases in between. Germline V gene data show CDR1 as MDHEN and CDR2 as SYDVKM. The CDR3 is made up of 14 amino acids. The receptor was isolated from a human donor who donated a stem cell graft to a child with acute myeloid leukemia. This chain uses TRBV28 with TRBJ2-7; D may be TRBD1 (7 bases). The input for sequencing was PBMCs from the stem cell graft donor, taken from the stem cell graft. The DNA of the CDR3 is TGTGCCAGCAGTACCGCAGGGGGACTTTACGAGCAGTACTTC. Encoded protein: CASSTAGGLYEQYF.